The 18 T cell receptor beta chains below all came from one sample that was sequenced in a study of CD8+CD57+ T cells in acquired aplastic anemia. The authors sequenced patients whose flow cytometry had shown CD8+CD57+ cell expansion. Genomic DNA constituted the template upon which TCR beta VDJ and CDR3 profiling was performed. TCRdb reprocessed the reads with MiXCR, giving one entry per CDR3 protein. The sample lists some 160,000 distinct CDR3 sequences; 45% to 55% were seen once. Sequenced sample: sorted CD4+, CD8+, or CD8+CD57+ T cells (not recorded which) from PBMCs. The receptors derive from a human donor with aplastic anemia.

In its sample, this clonotype was seen many times. The chain is built from TRBV7-2 and TRBJ1-3; D not resolved. This CDR3 is built from 15 residues. Germline assignment: CDR1 SGHTA and CDR2 FQGNSA. The V gene lost 2 bases and the J gene lost 4 bases, with 12 bases spanning the gap. The CDR3 reads CASSLQVSRGNTIYF. For the CDR3, the DNA is TGTGCCAGCAGCTTACAGGTATCCAGAGGAAACACCATATATTTT.

The chain has TRBV11-1 and TRBJ2-7; D not certain. The length of the CDR3 is 16 residues. Trimming left V 5 bases short and J 2 bases short, with 19 bases between. From germline, CDR1 is SGHAT and CDR2 FQDESV (reference sequence). The CDR3 DNA reads as TGTGCCAGCAGCCACGGTGTTGGCGTTTTCGCCTACGAGCAGTACTTC. Translation gives CASSHGVGVFAYEQYF.

This clonotype was recorded at least ten times. The genes are TRBV6-1 and TRBJ1-2, with 9 bases fitting TRBD1. The germline V gene has CDR1 MNHNS and CDR2 SASEGT. The CDR3 is made up of 15 amino acids. Trimming removed 7 bases from V and 4 bases from J; junction bases left unmatched: 10. CDR3 bases: TGTGCCAGCACCCCGACCGGACAGGGGCTCTATGGCTACACCTTC. Protein product: CASTPTGQGLYGYTF.

The gene calls are TRBV9 and TRBJ1-1, with D perhaps TRBD1 (6 bases). This CDR3 comprises 17 residues. The germline V gene encodes CDR1 SGDLS and CDR2 YYNGEE. Trimming shortened V by 4 bases and J by 0 bases, and 19 bases separated the two germline ends. CDR3: CASSKIIKGDLNTEAFF. The DNA of the CDR3 is TGTGCCAGCAGCAAAATTATTAAGGGGGATTTGAACACTGAAGCTTTCTTT.

Comments on this clonotype: The junction shows a germline mismatch at one end, possibly a read error. This chain connects TRBV3-1 to TRBJ1-3, with no clear D. The CDR3 contains 13 residues. CDR1 is LGHDT and CDR2 is YNNKEL in the germline V gene (reference sequence). The CDR3 region is CASATVSGNTVYF. CDR3 DNA: TGTGCCAGCGCCACAGTCTCTGGAAACACCGTATATTTT. The whole variable domain, filled in from reference TRBV3-1 and TRBJ1-3, reads DTAVSQTPKYLVTQMGNDKSIKCEQNLGHDTMYWYKQDSKKFLKIMFSYNNKELIINETVPNRFSPKSPDKAHLNLHINSLELGDSAVYFCASATVSGNTVYFGEGSWLTVV.

The chain is built from TRBV2 and TRBJ2-1; 14 bases map to TRBD2. The CDR3 has 16 amino acids. V dropped 1 base and J dropped 10; count of bases not matched to a gene: 6. The germline CDR1 and CDR2 sequences are SNHLY and FYNNEI. The CDR3, as DNA: TGTGCCAGCAGTGAAGGACTAGCGGGAGGGCCACAAGAGCAGTTCTTC. Translated: CASSEGLAGGPQEQFF.

This chain links TRBV7-3 with TRBJ2-2, with 12 bases aligning to TRBD2. There are 17 residues in the CDR3. CDR1 and CDR2 from the germline V gene are SGHTA and FQGTGA. V was clipped by 5 bases and J by 4 bases; unmatched bases: 8. The CDR3 DNA reads TGTGCCAGCAGCCCCTGGACTAGCGGGGTAGTCACCGGGGAGCTGTTTTTT. It specifies CASSPWTSGVVTGELFF.

This clonotype has only one observation. A much larger clonotype is one base distant, so this may be a read error. The rearrangement links TRBV13 to TRBJ2-1, with D tentatively TRBD1 (5 bases). The CDR3 sequence is 17 residues long. Germline V gene data show CDR1 as PRHDT and CDR2 as FYEKMQ (reference sequence). V shed 2 bases and J shed 5 bases, with 19 bases lying between them. The DNA of the CDR3 is TGTGCCAGCAGCTTACAGGGCGAAAAGCCTCCAAACAATGAGCAGTTCTTC. Its protein is CASSLQGEKPPNNEQFF.

This clonotype showed up just a few times. V usage is TRBV19 and J usage is TRBJ2-7, with TRBD1 matching 11 bases. Trimming at V came to 3 bases and at J to 3 bases, leaving 4 bases not matched to a gene. The CDR3 loop spans 15 amino acids. Looked up from germline, CDR1 is LNHDA and CDR2 is SQIVND (reference sequence). CDR3: CASSIGTGGRYEQYF. DNA for the CDR3: TGTGCCAGTAGTATTGGGACAGGGGGGCGCTACGAGCAGTACTTC.

This clonotype occurred a few times. The chain is built from TRBV24-1 and TRBJ2-1, with 7 bases identical to TRBD1. The CDR3 runs 14 residues. With V trimmed by 4 bases and J by 5 bases, 4 bases remained unmatched. Germline V CDR1 and CDR2: KGHDR, SFDVKD. CDR3 loop: CATSEPGTDNEQFF. In DNA, the CDR3 is TGTGCCACCAGTGAACCCGGGACAGACAATGAGCAGTTCTTC.

This clonotype was detected ten times or more. This sequence joins TRBV19 and TRBJ1-1; the match to TRBD1 covers 9 bases. V lost 5 bases, J lost 4 bases, and 14 bases stayed unmatched. Germline V lookup: CDR1 LNHDA, CDR2 SQIVND (reference sequence). This CDR3 has 17 residues. CDR3 sequence reads: CASSPMTTGGILTEAFF. For the CDR3, the DNA is TGTGCCAGTAGTCCGATGACCACAGGGGGCATTCTCACTGAAGCTTTCTTT.

The chain recombines TRBV19 with TRBJ2-7, with TRBD1 matching 9 bases. CDR1 and CDR2 from the germline V gene are LNHDA and SQIVND (reference sequence). This CDR3 has 14 residues. The V gene end was trimmed by 5 bases and the J gene end by 3 bases; junction bases not matched to a gene: 5. CDR3 nucleotide sequence: TGTGCCAGTAGTTCACAGGGGGCGCGCTACGAGCAGTACTTC. Protein product: CASSSQGARYEQYF.

V gene TRBV25-1 combines with J gene TRBJ2-5; maybe TRBD1 (5 bases). CDR1 and CDR2 (germline): MGHDK, SYGVNS. This CDR3 contains 15 residues. With 3 bases removed from V and 1 base from J, the gap between germline ends came to 12 bases. CDR3 in amino acids: CASSDGRVFQETQYF. The CDR3 bases are TGTGCCAGCAGTGATGGCAGGGTATTCCAAGAGACCCAGTACTTC.

The V call is TRBV6-1, the J call TRBJ1-3; TRBD1 might be the D (5 bases). Germline CDR1 and CDR2: MNHNS and SASEGT. V lost 1 base and J lost 4, with 11 bases in between. The length of the CDR3 is 15 residues. The CDR3 nucleotides read TGTGCCAGCAGTGAAGGGGGGGGATCCGGAAACACCATATATTTT. Residues: CASSEGGGSGNTIYF.

V gene TRBV10-3 combines with J gene TRBJ1-1, with a tentative D call TRBD1 (5 bases). Germline V gene data show CDR1 as ENHRY and CDR2 as SYGVKD. CDR3 length: 13 amino acids. The V gene lost 8 bases and the J gene lost 5 bases, with 15 bases spanning the gap. The CDR3 loop reads CAIREGTGTEAFF. The CDR3 region has the DNA TGTGCCATCCGGGAGGGGACGGGGACTGAAGCTTTCTTT.

This clonotype occurred many times. The V call is TRBV7-9, the J call TRBJ1-1; 8 bases agree with TRBD1. V shed 5 bases and J 6 bases; nucleotides not matched to a gene: 8. The CDR3 extends over 14 amino acids. Germline CDR1 SEHNR, CDR2 FQNEAQ (reference sequence). The CDR3 region has the DNA TGTGCCAGCAGCCGTTTGACAGGGGACGCTGAAGCTTTCTTT. This translates into CASSRLTGDAEAFF.

This clonotype has just one count. J is TRBJ1-4 and V is TRBV19, with TRBD1 matching over 8 bases. The CDR3 covers 14 residues. With 5 bases clipped from V and 8 bases from J, the junction kept 7 bases outside the gene matches. Germline CDR1 LNHDA, CDR2 SQIVND (reference sequence). CDR3 sequence: CASSDRGAREKLFF. The CDR3 DNA sequence: TGTGCCAGTAGTGACAGGGGAGCTAGGGAAAAACTGTTTTTT. Full variable domain (rest looked up from reference TRBV19 and TRBJ1-4): DGGITQSPKYLFRKEGQNVTLSCEQNLNHDAMYWYRQDPGQGLRLIYYSQIVNDFQKGDIAEGYSVSREKKESFPLTVTSAQKNPTAFYLCASSDRGAREKLFFGSGTQLSVL.

In this sample, this clonotype turned up many times. The rearrangement links TRBV7-2 to TRBJ2-7; D unclear. Germline CDR1 is SGHTA and CDR2 is FQGNSA. The ends were cut back, 5 bases at V and 6 bases at J, with 14 bases in the middle. The CDR3 sequence is 13 residues long. The CDR3 DNA sequence: TGTGCCAGCAGCCCCATACACGGCGGCGAGCAGTACTTC. Translation gives CASSPIHGGEQYF.